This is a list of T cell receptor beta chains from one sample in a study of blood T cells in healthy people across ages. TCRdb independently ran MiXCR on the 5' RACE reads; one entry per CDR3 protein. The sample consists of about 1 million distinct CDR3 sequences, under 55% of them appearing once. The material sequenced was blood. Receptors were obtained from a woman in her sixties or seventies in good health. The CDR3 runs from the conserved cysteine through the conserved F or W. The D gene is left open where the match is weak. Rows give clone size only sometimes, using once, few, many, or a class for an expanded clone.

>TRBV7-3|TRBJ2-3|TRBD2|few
TGTGCCAGCAGCTCAGTGGGAGCGGGAGGTAGCACAGATACGCAGTATTTT
CASSSVGAGGSTDTQYF
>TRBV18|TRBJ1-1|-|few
TGTGCCAGCTCACCACCCTTTGTATCTGAAGCTTTCTTT
CASSPPFVSEAFF
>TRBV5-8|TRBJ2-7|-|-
TGTGCCAGCAGCTTGGTGGCCGGGAAGGGCGAGCAGTACTTC
CASSLVAGKGEQYF
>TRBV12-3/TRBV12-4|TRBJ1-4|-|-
TGTGCCAGCAGGGGTCTTGGAAATGCGGAAAAACTGTTTTTT
CASRGLGNAEKLFF
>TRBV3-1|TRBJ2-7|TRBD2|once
TGTGCCAGCAGCCAAGACGAACGAGCGGGAGGCGACGAGCAGTACTTC
CASSQDERAGGDEQYF
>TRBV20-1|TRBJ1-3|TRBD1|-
TGCAGTGCTTCCCCGACAGGGTGGGCAGACACCATATATTTT
CSASPTGWADTIYF
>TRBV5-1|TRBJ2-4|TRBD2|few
TGCGCCAGCAGCGTGGGGGGACTAGCGGCGGAGAGGAACATTCAGTACTTC
CASSVGGLAAERNIQYF
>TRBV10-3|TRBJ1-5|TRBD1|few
TGTGCCATCAGTGAGCCGGGACAGGGGGCTGGTCAGCCCCAGCATTTT
CAISEPGQGAGQPQHF
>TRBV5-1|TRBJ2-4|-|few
TGCGCCAGCAGCTTAGGGGCCAACATAGCCAAAAACATTCAGTACTTC
CASSLGANIAKNIQYF
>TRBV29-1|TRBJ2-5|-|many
TGCAGCGTTGAAGATCTGGAGACCCAGTACTTC
CSVEDLETQYF
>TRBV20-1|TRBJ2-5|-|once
TGCAGTGCCGAAACCGGGGTCCAAGAGACCCAGTACTTC
CSAETGVQETQYF
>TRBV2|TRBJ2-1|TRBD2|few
TGTGCCAGCAGGGAGACTAGCGGGCTCAACAATGAGCAGTTCTTC
CASRETSGLNNEQFF
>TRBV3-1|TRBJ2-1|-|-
TGTGCCAGCAGCCGTAGGCTAGCATCCTACAATGAGCAGTTCTTC
CASSRRLASYNEQFF
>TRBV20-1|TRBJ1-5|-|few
TGCAGTGCTCTGGTCGCGGGGGGGAGAGGCAATCAGCCCCAGCATTTT
CSALVAGGRGNQPQHF
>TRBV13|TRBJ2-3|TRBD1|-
TGTGCCAGCAGCTCCTTAGGGACAGGGGATAGCACAGATACGCAGTATTTT
CASSSLGTGDSTDTQYF
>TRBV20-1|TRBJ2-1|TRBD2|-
TGCAGTGCTACACTAGCGGGAGGTGTCAATGAGCAGTTCTTC
CSATLAGGVNEQFF
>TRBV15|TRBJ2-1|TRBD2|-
TGTGCCGCGGGGACTAGCGGGAAAGTCAAGCAGTTCTTC
CAAGTSGKVKQFF
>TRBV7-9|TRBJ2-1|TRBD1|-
TGTGCCAGCAGCGCAACGGACAGGGGTAGCGATGAGCAGTTCTTC
CASSATDRGSDEQFF
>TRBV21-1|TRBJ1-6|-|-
TGTGCCAGCAGCAAACAGGAGATGGGGTATAGTGGTTGGGATTCACCCCTCCACTTT
CASSKQEMGYSGWDSPLHF
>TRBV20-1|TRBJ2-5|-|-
TGCAGTGCTACGGGACACCATCCTAATCAAGAGACCCAGTACTTC
CSATGHHPNQETQYF
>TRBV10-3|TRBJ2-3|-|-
TGTGCCATCAGTGAGTCAACAGGGCGGACGCAGTATTTT
CAISESTGRTQYF
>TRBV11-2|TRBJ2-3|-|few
TGTGCCAGCAGCTTAATTCTGCCCGGGAGCACAGATACGCAGTATTTT
CASSLILPGSTDTQYF
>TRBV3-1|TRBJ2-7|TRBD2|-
TGTGCCAGCAGTCCCGGACTAGCGACCTCCTACGAGCAGTACTTC
CASSPGLATSYEQYF
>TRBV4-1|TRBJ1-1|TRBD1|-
TGCGCCAGCAGCCAACCGACAGGGGGGAACACTGAAGCTTTCTTT
CASSQPTGGNTEAFF
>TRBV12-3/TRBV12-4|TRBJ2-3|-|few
TGTGCCAGCACCATAGACATGACAGATACGCAGTATTTT
CASTIDMTDTQYF
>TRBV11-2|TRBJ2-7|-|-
TGTGCCAGCAGCGCGGGGCTGGACTACGAGCAGTACTTC
CASSAGLDYEQYF
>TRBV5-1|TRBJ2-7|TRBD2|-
TGCGCCACCCTAACTGGGGGCGGGAGGCCTCGGAACTACGAGCAGTACTTC
CATLTGGGRPRNYEQYF
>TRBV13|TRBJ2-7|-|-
TGTGCCAGCAGCTTAGGGGGGACCTATGACGAGCAGTACTTC
CASSLGGTYDEQYF